These 2 T cell receptor beta chains were all obtained from the same sample, sequenced in a study of long-term antiretroviral therapy in people with HIV. immunoSEQ v3.0 was run at survey level. Sequencing was performed with immunoSEQ multiplex PCR; in TCRdb, only in-frame clones are kept and a portion is missing. The sample lists fewer than 30,000 clones, over 75% occurring once. The sequencing here drew on unsorted PBMCs, taken 1.1 years before starting antiretroviral therapy. The receptor set was obtained from a young woman with HIV.

The genes are TRBV10-3 and TRBJ1-1; D is undetermined. V lost 0 bases and J lost 0, with 8 bases in between. From germline, CDR1 is ENHRY and CDR2 SYGVKD. The CDR3 is 15 residues long. This chain's CDR3 is CAISESQSMNTEAFF. CDR3 nucleotide sequence: TGTGCCATCAGTGAGTCCCAGAGCATGAACACTGAAGCTTTCTTT.

The chain links TRBV6-1 to TRBJ1-6, with TRBD1 matching 9 bases. Germline values: CDR1 MNHNS, CDR2 SASEGT. The CDR3 sequence is 14 residues long. The junction had 3 bases not matched to a gene; V was cut back by 5 bases and J by 7 bases. As DNA, the CDR3 is TGTGCCAGCAGTTTCGGACAGGGGAATTCACCCCTCCACTTT. The encoded protein is CASSFGQGNSPLHF.